These T cell receptor beta chains were read from a single sample in a study of blood T cell repertoires in COVID-19. Generated by immunoSEQ multiplex PCR, the TCRdb table keeps only in-frame clones and is missing some. The sample records a few hundred thousand clones, roughly 90% being singletons. Sequenced input: peripheral blood. Receptor source: a man between 18 and 29 years old who had recovered from COVID-19. CDR3s include the opening cysteine and the closing phenylalanine or tryptophan. Each record gives: J gene, clone size, D gene, V gene, CDR3 protein, CDR3 DNA. D genes are given only for firm matches. Size is omitted from some rows. Given values are once, few, many or a class for expanded clones.

J gene: TRBJ1-1; clone size: few; D gene: -; V gene: TRBV2; CDR3 protein: CASAENPQGNTEAFF; CDR3 DNA: TGTGCCAGCGCCGAAAACCCACAGGGGAACACTGAAGCTTTCTTT
J gene: TRBJ2-7; clone size: -; D gene: -; V gene: TRBV11-2; CDR3 protein: CASSGGTGTYEQYF; CDR3 DNA: TGTGCCAGCAGCGGCGGGACGGGGACCTACGAGCAGTACTTC
J gene: TRBJ1-4; clone size: -; D gene: TRBD1; V gene: TRBV3-1/TRBV3-2; CDR3 protein: CASSQAWTGGEKLFF; CDR3 DNA: TGTGCCAGCAGCCAGGCGTGGACAGGCGGCGAAAAACTGTTTTTT
J gene: TRBJ2-7; clone size: -; D gene: TRBD1; V gene: TRBV7-2; CDR3 protein: CAIENRGRSYEQYF; CDR3 DNA: TGTGCCATCGAGAACAGGGGCCGGTCCTACGAGCAGTACTTC
J gene: TRBJ2-5; clone size: -; D gene: -; V gene: TRBV2; CDR3 protein: CASSEEAPGETQYF; CDR3 DNA: TGTGCCAGCAGTGAAGAAGCCCCGGGGGAGACCCAGTACTTC
J gene: TRBJ2-1; clone size: -; D gene: TRBD1; V gene: TRBV7-2; CDR3 protein: CASSHPDRGNEQFF; CDR3 DNA: TGTGCCAGCAGCCACCCCGACAGGGGGAATGAGCAGTTCTTC
J gene: TRBJ2-2; clone size: few; D gene: TRBD2; V gene: TRBV7-9; CDR3 protein: CASKDQGLASGELFF; CDR3 DNA: TGTGCCAGCAAGGATCAGGGACTAGCGTCCGGGGAGCTGTTTTTT
J gene: TRBJ1-2; clone size: -; D gene: TRBD1; V gene: TRBV13; CDR3 protein: CASSLVTGGRNYGYTF; CDR3 DNA: TGTGCCAGCAGCTTAGTCACAGGGGGCCGCAACTATGGCTACACCTTC
J gene: TRBJ2-7; clone size: -; D gene: TRBD1; V gene: TRBV27; CDR3 protein: CATSSGTGYEQYF; CDR3 DNA: TGTGCCACTTCCTCCGGGACAGGCTACGAGCAGTACTTC
J gene: TRBJ1-2; clone size: -; D gene: TRBD1; V gene: TRBV14; CDR3 protein: CASSQVTGQVRGYTF; CDR3 DNA: TGTGCCAGCAGCCAAGTGACGGGACAGGTACGCGGCTACACCTTC